This entry concerns a single TCR beta chain. V was trimmed by 0 bases and J by 8 bases, leaving 13 bases between them. Germline V gene lookup returns CDR1 GTSNPN and CDR2 SVGIG (reference sequence). This CDR3 has 13 amino acids. Here immunoSEQ multiplex PCR was the method, and the copy in TCRdb shows in-frame clones only, minus some. This table holds about 1.1 million clones, about 80% found once. This specimen belongs to a study of shared clonotypes between healthy human individuals. Turning to the study itself: CD8 memory received one plate per donor, CD8 naive two, CD4 memory three and CD4 naive three.

This TCR was sampled from a man younger than 30 in good health. Some clones in this sample may be carry-over from other donors' samples. Sequencing input: memory CD4+ T cells from PBMCs. The subset denotes: CD45RA-negative fraction. This chain uses TRBV30 with TRBJ1-1; D unclear. In DNA, the CDR3 is TGTGCCTGGAGTGTTAGGGCAGCACCGGAAGCTTTCTTT. Protein product: CAWSVRAAPEAFF.